These T cell receptor beta chains were read from a single sample in a study of cytomegalovirus exposure and HLA in healthy donors. The data were produced by immunoSEQ multiplex PCR, yet TCRdb's version contains in-frame clones alone and is incomplete. The data contain more than 140,000 clones, 64% of them seen just once; the ten biggest clones take up 2.5% to 3.5%. Material: PBMCs. These receptors were collected from a woman in her thirties in good health and CMV-seropositive. Both conserved end residues are part of each CDR3. A D gene is named only where the DNA matches it firmly. Where a row states a size, it is once, few, many or the class of an expanded clone; other rows omit it.

d_call	v_call	j_call	clone_size	cdr3_aa	cdr3_nt
TRBD1	TRBV7-9	TRBJ2-7	once	CASSWDSSVSEQYF	TGTGCCAGCAGCTGGGACAGCTCTGTTAGCGAGCAGTACTTC
TRBD1	TRBV5-1	TRBJ2-1	few	CASWGTGTYNEQFF	TGCGCCAGCTGGGGGACAGGGACCTACAATGAGCAGTTCTTC
TRBD2	TRBV18	TRBJ2-1	NA	CASSPRRISSGPYVYNEQFF	TGTGCCAGCTCACCACGAAGGATATCTAGCGGGCCTTACGTATACAATGAGCAGTTCTTC
TRBD2	TRBV6-6	TRBJ2-1	NA	CASSPLAGTSNEQFF	TGTGCCAGCAGTCCCCTAGCGGGGACCTCCAATGAGCAGTTCTTC
NA	TRBV6-4	TRBJ1-2	NA	CASSEDSGELIHGYTF	TGTGCCAGCAGTGAAGACTCGGGAGAGCTAATCCATGGCTACACCTTC
NA	TRBV27	TRBJ1-5	NA	CASPRDQPQHF	TGTGCCAGCCCCCGGGATCAGCCCCAGCATTTT
TRBD2	TRBV7-9	TRBJ2-1	NA	CASTTSGGDNEQFF	TGTGCCAGCACCACCTCGGGGGGGGACAATGAGCAGTTCTTC
TRBD1	TRBV19	TRBJ2-4	NA	CASSTGTVEYF	TGTGCCAGTAGTACAGGGACAGTCGAGTACTTC
NA	TRBV5-1	TRBJ2-7	few	CASRPDSREAGEQYF	TGCGCCAGCAGGCCTGATAGTAGGGAGGCTGGAGAGCAGTACTTC
TRBD1	TRBV7-8	TRBJ1-6	NA	CASSLYRGNASPLHF	TGTGCCAGCAGCTTATACAGGGGCAACGCGTCACCCCTCCACTTT
TRBD1	TRBV15	TRBJ1-6	NA	CATSRDRWGTGDSPLHF	TGTGCCACCAGCAGAGATCGTTGGGGGACAGGGGACTCACCCCTCCACTTT
NA	TRBV6-5	TRBJ1-4	NA	CASSYYGATNEKLFF	TGTGCCAGCAGTTACTATGGAGCAACTAATGAAAAACTGTTTTTT
TRBD1	TRBV30	TRBJ2-1	NA	CAWSPNRGFSNEQFF	TGTGCCTGGAGTCCGAACAGGGGATTTAGCAATGAGCAGTTCTTC
NA	TRBV4-1	TRBJ1-5	NA	CASRQTLGGNQPQHF	TGCGCCAGCAGACAGACCCTCGGGGGGAATCAGCCCCAGCATTTT
NA	TRBV5-1	TRBJ1-1	few	CASSLGSPGAEAFF	TGCGCCAGCAGCTTGGGGTCTCCGGGAGCCGAAGCTTTCTTT
NA	TRBV5-6	TRBJ1-1	few	CASSSGTLAAFF	TGTGCCAGCAGCTCTGGCACCTTGGCAGCTTTCTTT
TRBD2	TRBV4-1	TRBJ2-2	few	CASSQDWGTKTGELFF	TGCGCCAGCAGCCAAGATTGGGGGACTAAGACCGGGGAGCTGTTTTTT
NA	TRBV5-4	TRBJ2-1	NA	CASSFGGASSYNEQFF	TGTGCCAGCAGCTTTGGTGGGGCCAGCTCCTACAATGAGCAGTTCTTC
TRBD2	TRBV5-4	TRBJ2-7	NA	CASSLGGTSPYEQYF	TGTGCCAGCAGCTTAGGAGGGACTAGCCCCTACGAGCAGTACTTC
TRBD1	TRBV19	TRBJ1-4	NA	CASSIDFRGPWEKLFF	TGTGCCAGTAGTATAGACTTCAGGGGGCCGTGGGAAAAACTGTTTTTT
NA	TRBV6-5	TRBJ2-2	few	CASSYYGQRNTGELFF	TGTGCCAGCAGTTATTATGGACAGCGGAACACCGGGGAGCTGTTTTTT
NA	TRBV5-1	TRBJ1-1	NA	CASSPVGVDTEAFF	TGCGCCAGTTCCCCGGTAGGGGTTGACACTGAAGCTTTCTTT
NA	TRBV15	TRBJ2-1	few	CAVSIVGGEQFF	TGTGCCGTATCGATCGTCGGAGGTGAGCAGTTCTTC
NA	TRBV6-5	TRBJ2-5	NA	CASSSAPDWYQETQYF	TGTGCCAGCAGTTCCGCCCCGGACTGGTACCAAGAGACCCAGTACTTC
TRBD1	TRBV9	TRBJ1-4	few	CASSQTTPRPGQGNEKLFF	TGTGCCAGCAGCCAAACCACTCCCCGGCCGGGACAGGGGAATGAAAAACTGTTTTTT
NA	TRBV6-5	TRBJ1-2	NA	CASSYSADYGYTF	TGTGCCAGCAGTTACTCGGCAGACTATGGCTACACCTTC
NA	TRBV5-5	TRBJ2-5	once	CASSREWETQYF	TGTGCCAGCAGCCGGGAGTGGGAGACCCAGTACTTC
TRBD1	TRBV27	TRBJ2-5	NA	CASSLDRGETQYF	TGTGCCAGCAGTTTAGACAGGGGGGAGACCCAGTACTTC
TRBD2	TRBV5-1	TRBJ2-7	once	CASSPNRPLGAGAKSSYEQYF	TGCGCCAGCAGCCCGAACAGGCCCTTAGGCGCGGGAGCCAAAAGCTCCTACGAGCAGTACTTC
NA	TRBV6-5	TRBJ1-2	NA	CASSYGRGSGYTF	TGTGCCAGCAGTTACGGGCGGGGGTCGGGCTACACCTTC
NA	TRBV4-2	TRBJ2-7	NA	CASSPLGGAREQYF	TGTGCCAGCAGCCCCCTTGGGGGGGCCCGCGAGCAGTACTTC
NA	TRBV5-6	TRBJ1-1	NA	CASSRISVGRPEAFF	TGTGCCAGCAGCCGGATCTCCGTGGGGCGGCCTGAAGCTTTCTTT
NA	TRBV11-3	TRBJ2-7	NA	CASSLQGYEQYF	TGTGCCAGCAGCCTCCAGGGCTACGAGCAGTACTTC
TRBD2	TRBV6-5	TRBJ2-5	NA	CASSYSGRLRETQYF	TGTGCCAGCAGTTATAGCGGGAGATTAAGGGAGACCCAGTACTTC
TRBD1	TRBV5-6	TRBJ2-7	NA	CASSFRDRGPYEQYF	TGTGCCAGCAGCTTCCGGGACAGGGGGCCCTACGAGCAGTACTTC
TRBD2	TRBV27	TRBJ2-7	NA	CASSLRLGAGLGSYEQYF	TGTGCCAGCAGTTTAAGGCTCGGGGCGGGACTAGGGTCCTACGAGCAGTACTTC
TRBD2	TRBV6-5	TRBJ2-1	NA	CASTPRRGGNEQFF	TGTGCCAGTACTCCCCGGCGGGGGGGGAATGAGCAGTTCTTC
TRBD1	TRBV9	TRBJ2-7	NA	CASSVEGTGGVEQYF	TGTGCCAGCAGCGTAGAAGGGACAGGGGGTGTCGAGCAGTACTTC
NA	TRBV18	TRBJ1-1	NA	CASSPVGVPGHRIGSLNTEAFF	TGTGCCAGCTCACCAGTGGGGGTTCCGGGACACCGGATCGGTAGCTTGAACACTGAAGCTTTCTTT
TRBD1	TRBV28	TRBJ1-5	few	CASLQGGPLNQPQHF	TGTGCCAGCCTACAGGGGGGCCCGTTGAATCAGCCCCAGCATTTT
TRBD1	TRBV4-2	TRBJ1-5	NA	CASSQVQGQGFQPQHF	TGTGCCAGCAGCCAGGTTCAAGGACAGGGATTTCAGCCCCAGCATTTT
NA	TRBV7-7	TRBJ2-6	NA	CASSPHINSGANVLTF	TGTGCCAGCAGCCCACACATAAACTCTGGGGCCAACGTCCTGACTTTC
NA	TRBV7-6	TRBJ1-1	NA	CASSSGVGTEAFF	TGTGCCAGCAGCTCAGGGGTGGGGACTGAAGCTTTCTTT
NA	TRBV5-1	TRBJ1-1	NA	CASSLVGLTEAFF	TGCGCCAGCAGCTTGGTGGGGCTCACTGAAGCTTTCTTT
NA	TRBV28	TRBJ1-1	NA	CASSIHRWAQNTEAFF	TGTGCCAGCAGTATCCACCGCTGGGCCCAAAACACTGAAGCTTTCTTT
NA	TRBV4-1	TRBJ1-3	few	CASSQQGSRAGNTIYF	TGCGCCAGCAGCCAACAGGGGTCTAGGGCTGGAAACACCATATATTTT
TRBD2	TRBV11-2	TRBJ2-1	NA	CASRGLAGGRGQFF	TGTGCCAGCAGGGGACTAGCGGGAGGGCGGGGGCAGTTCTTC
NA	TRBV19	TRBJ1-2	few	CASTGDIRANYGYTF	TGTGCCAGTACAGGGGACATCCGCGCTAACTATGGCTACACCTTC
NA	TRBV28	TRBJ2-7	NA	CASSQRYEQYF	TGTGCCAGCAGTCAGCGATACGAGCAGTACTTC
NA	TRBV11-2	TRBJ1-4	NA	CASSLGRLGPFEKLFF	TGTGCCAGCAGCTTAGGGAGGCTAGGACCCTTTGAAAAACTGTTTTTT
NA	TRBV5-1	TRBJ1-2	NA	CASSVDRNYGYTF	TGCGCCAGCAGCGTGGACAGAAACTATGGCTACACCTTC
TRBD1	TRBV5-6	TRBJ1-2	NA	CASRTGAIGYTF	TGTGCCAGCAGAACAGGGGCTATAGGCTACACCTTC
TRBD1	TRBV19	TRBJ1-5	NA	CASSMQQGAWGNQPQHF	TGTGCCAGTAGTATGCAACAGGGGGCATGGGGCAATCAGCCCCAGCATTTT
NA	TRBV7-9	TRBJ1-2	NA	CASSLFAGLVSNYGYTF	TGTGCCAGCAGCTTATTTGCAGGACTAGTCTCTAACTATGGCTACACCTTC